This T cell receptor beta chain appears in the sequencing data of a study of preoperative IRX-2 immunotherapy in early breast cancer. Deletions cut 5 bases from V and 1 base from J, with 13 bases between. The CDR3 has 15 amino acids. Germline CDR1 and CDR2: LNHDA and SQIVND (reference sequence). Repertoires were generated with immunoSEQ multiplex PCR, while TCRdb's copy carries only in-frame clones and drops some. This sample carries approximately 96,000 clones, roughly 89% of them seen once, and the ten largest clones take over 2%. Noted treatment: preoperative locoregional IRX-2 cytokine immunotherapy. Patients received preoperative, locoregional IRX-2 cytokine immunotherapy in a phase Ib study.

The sample was tumor tissue, taken after IRX-2 immunotherapy. This chain uses TRBV19 with TRBJ2-3; the D gene is possibly TRBD2 (5 bases). The TCR was taken from a human donor with breast cancer. This CDR3 is CASSPGWRGTDTQYF. Here the CDR3 DNA reads TGTGCCAGTAGTCCCGGCTGGCGGGGCACAGATACGCAGTATTTT. Combining the CDR3 with reference TRBV19 and TRBJ2-3 gives the whole variable domain DGGITQSPKYLFRKEGQNVTLSCEQNLNHDAMYWYRQDPGQGLRLIYYSQIVNDFQKGDIAEGYSVSREKKESFPLTVTSAQKNPTAFYLCASSPGWRGTDTQYFGPGTRLTVL.